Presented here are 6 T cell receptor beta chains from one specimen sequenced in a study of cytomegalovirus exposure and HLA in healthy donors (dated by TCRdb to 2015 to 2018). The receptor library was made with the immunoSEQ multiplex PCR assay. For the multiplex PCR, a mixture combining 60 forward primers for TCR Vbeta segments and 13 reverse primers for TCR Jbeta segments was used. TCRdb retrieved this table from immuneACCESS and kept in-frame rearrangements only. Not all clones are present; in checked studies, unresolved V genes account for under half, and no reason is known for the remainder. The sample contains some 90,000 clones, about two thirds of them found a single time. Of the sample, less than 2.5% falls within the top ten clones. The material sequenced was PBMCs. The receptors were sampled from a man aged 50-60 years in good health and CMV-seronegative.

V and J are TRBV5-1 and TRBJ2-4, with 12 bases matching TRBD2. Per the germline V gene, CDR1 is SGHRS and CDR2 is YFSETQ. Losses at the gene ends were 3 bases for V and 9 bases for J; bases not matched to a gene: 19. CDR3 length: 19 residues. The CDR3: CASSSRLAGAWETTGIQYF. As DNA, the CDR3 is TGCGCCAGCAGCTCCCGACTAGCGGGGGCCTGGGAAACCACAGGCATTCAGTACTTC.

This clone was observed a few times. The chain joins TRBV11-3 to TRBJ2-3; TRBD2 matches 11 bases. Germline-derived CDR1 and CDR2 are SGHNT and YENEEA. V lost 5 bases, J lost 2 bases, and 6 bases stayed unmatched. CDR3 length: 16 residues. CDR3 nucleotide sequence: TGTGCCAGCAGCGAGGGACTAGCGGAACTCACAGATACGCAGTATTTT. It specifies CASSEGLAELTDTQYF.

This CDR3 reads CASSRSGSSYNEQFF. CDR3 coding DNA: TGTGCCAGCAGCAGGAGCGGGAGTTCCTACAATGAGCAGTTCTTC. V is TRBV7-2 and J is TRBJ2-1; 8 bases line up with TRBD2. This CDR3 spans 15 amino acids. V was clipped by 5 bases and J by 1 base; unmatched bases: 4. Germline CDR1 SGHTA, CDR2 FQGNSA.

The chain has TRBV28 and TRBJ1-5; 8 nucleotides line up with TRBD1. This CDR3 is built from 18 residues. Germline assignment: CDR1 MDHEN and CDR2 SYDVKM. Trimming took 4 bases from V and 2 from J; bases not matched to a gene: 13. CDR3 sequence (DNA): TGTGCCAGCAGTTCGGTAACCGACAGGGGAGGGGGCAATCAGCCCCAGCATTTT. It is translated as CASSSVTDRGGGNQPQHF.

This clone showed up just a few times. Here the CDR3 reads CASGGRYGYTF. CDR3 in DNA: TGTGCCAGTGGGGGGAGATATGGCTACACCTTC. V gene TRBV28 combines with J gene TRBJ1-2, with D tentatively TRBD1 (5 bases). Per germline, CDR1 MDHEN and CDR2 SYDVKM. Trimming removed 9 bases at V and 5 bases at J, with 10 bases between. The CDR3 covers 11 residues.

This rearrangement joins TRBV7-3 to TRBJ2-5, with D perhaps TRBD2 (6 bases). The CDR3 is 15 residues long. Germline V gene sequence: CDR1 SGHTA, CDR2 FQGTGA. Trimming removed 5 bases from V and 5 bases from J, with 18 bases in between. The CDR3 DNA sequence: TGTGCCAGCAGCCCTTCTGCTAGCGTAGCCGAGACCCAGTACTTC. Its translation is CASSPSASVAETQYF. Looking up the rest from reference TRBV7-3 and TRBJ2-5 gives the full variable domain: GAGVSQTPSNKVTEKGKYVELRCDPISGHTALYWYRQSLGQGPEFLIYFQGTGAADDSGLPNDRFFAVRPEGSVSTLKIQRTERGDSAVYLCASSPSASVAETQYFGPGTRLLVL.